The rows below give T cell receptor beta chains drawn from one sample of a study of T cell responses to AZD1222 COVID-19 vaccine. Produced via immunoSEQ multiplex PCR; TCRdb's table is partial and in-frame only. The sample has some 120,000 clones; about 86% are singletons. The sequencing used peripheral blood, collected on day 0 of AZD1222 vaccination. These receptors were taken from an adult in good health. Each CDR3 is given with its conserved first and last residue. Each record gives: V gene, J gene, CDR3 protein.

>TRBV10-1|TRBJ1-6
CASAQRLSSEGAHNSPLHF
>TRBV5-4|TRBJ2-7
CASSLTGLPISYEQYF
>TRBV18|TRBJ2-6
CASSPSGRPGANVLTF
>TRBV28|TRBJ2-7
CASRQGLASGEQYF
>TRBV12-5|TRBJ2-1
CASGLGTGQGGNEQFF
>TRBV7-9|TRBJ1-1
CASSWTMNTEAFF
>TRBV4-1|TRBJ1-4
CASSQEGTSGEKLFF
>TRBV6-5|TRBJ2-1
CAVGQGLSSYNEQFF
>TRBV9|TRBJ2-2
CASSVLGLASTGELFF
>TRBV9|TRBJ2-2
CASTKDGGGNTGELFF
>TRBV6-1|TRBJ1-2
CASSEGPALEGYTF
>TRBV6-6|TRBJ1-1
CASGQGKAFF
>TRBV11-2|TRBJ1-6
CASSFAQFNSPLHF
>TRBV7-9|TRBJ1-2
CASSQTRTYGYTF
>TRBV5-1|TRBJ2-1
CASSPGNYNEQFF
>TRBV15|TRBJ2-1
CATSRDRGPNYNEQFF
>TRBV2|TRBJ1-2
CASSLTGSNYGYTF
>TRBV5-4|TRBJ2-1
CASSLDSTYNEQFF
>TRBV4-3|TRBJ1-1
CASSQWRENTEAFF
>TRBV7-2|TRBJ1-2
CASSLGTGNGYTF
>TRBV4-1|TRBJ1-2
CASSQALGQSYGYTF
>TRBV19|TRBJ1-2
CASSIDGVYGYTF
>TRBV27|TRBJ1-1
CASSLHLGNTEAFF
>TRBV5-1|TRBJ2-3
CASSLGASTDTQYF
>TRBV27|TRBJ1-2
CASTRDRAYGYTF
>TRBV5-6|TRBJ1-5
CASSFFNQPQHF
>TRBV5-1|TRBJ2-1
CASSLAGQGDEQFF
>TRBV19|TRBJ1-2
CASSTDSATYGYTF
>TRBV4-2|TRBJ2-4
CASSHSAKNIQYF
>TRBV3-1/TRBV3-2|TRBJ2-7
CASSQVGASAYEQYF
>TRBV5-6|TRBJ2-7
CASSLLPSGGAVRYEQYF
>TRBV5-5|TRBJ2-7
CASEQGAQQYF
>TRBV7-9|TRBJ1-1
CASSLEEVNTEAFF
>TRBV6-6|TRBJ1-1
CASSSLGLNTEAFF
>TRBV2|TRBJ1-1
CASSGPGQKAFF
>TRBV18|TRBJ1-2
CASSLLDREGNGYTF
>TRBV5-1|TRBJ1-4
CASSLVGSVGEKLFF
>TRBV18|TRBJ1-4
CASSPRDREKLFF
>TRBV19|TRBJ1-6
CASRHPGTYNSPLHF
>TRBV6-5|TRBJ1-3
CASGRRASSGNTIYF
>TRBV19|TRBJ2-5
CASSIGGTSGTLETQYF
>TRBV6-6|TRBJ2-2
CASSRSPSRDRGLGTGELFF
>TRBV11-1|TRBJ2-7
CASSPEFLSGAYEQYF
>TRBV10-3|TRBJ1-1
CAISDMGDTEAFF
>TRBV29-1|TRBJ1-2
CSVSQAGGYGYTF
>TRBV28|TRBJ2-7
CASSLPLGGSRREQYF
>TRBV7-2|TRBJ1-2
CASSLGGGSDGYTF
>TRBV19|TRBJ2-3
CASRPSGTDTQYF
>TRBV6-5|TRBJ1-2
CASSQRRRGDGYTF
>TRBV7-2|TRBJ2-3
CASSLGRAVGTQYF